This entry lists 32 T cell receptor beta chains sequenced from one sample in a study of blood T cell repertoires in COVID-19. Generated by immunoSEQ multiplex PCR, the TCRdb table keeps only in-frame clones and is missing some. The top ten clones hold about 3.5% of a sample with some 260,000 clones, about 68% of them seen once. Sequenced material: peripheral blood. The receptors stem from a woman of 80 years or more with acute or convalescent COVID-19.

The rearrangement joins TRBV30 to TRBJ1-2; D might be TRBD1 (5 bases). CDR1 is GTSNPN and CDR2 is SVGIG in the germline V gene (reference sequence). This CDR3 comprises 12 residues. The V end was cut by 5 bases, the J end by 9 bases, with 16 bases between. CDR3 loop: CAWLEGHSSYTF. CDR3 nucleotides: TGTGCCTGGCTGGAAGGACACTCGAGCTACACCTTC.

V and J are TRBV29-1 and TRBJ2-7; TRBD1 aligns across 7 bases. This CDR3 is 13 amino acids long. V shed 4 bases, J shed 4 bases, and the junction held 7 bases outside the gene matches. CDR1 and CDR2 (germline): SQVTM, ANQGSEA. The DNA for the CDR3 is TGCAGCGTTGCAGGGGAGACAGGGTACGAGCAGTACTTC. Its translation is CSVAGETGYEQYF.

This sequence joins TRBV10-1 and TRBJ1-1; D remains unclear. Trimming shortened V by 4 bases and J by 1 base, and 7 bases separated the two germline ends. CDR1 is WNHNN and CDR2 is SYGVQD in the germline V gene (reference sequence). The CDR3 runs to 13 residues. The CDR3 reads CASSAAENTEAFF. CDR3 nucleotide sequence: TGCGCCAGCAGTGCTGCGGAGAACACTGAAGCTTTCTTT.

There are a few counts of this clone. V and J are TRBV6-1 and TRBJ1-1; D is unclear. CDR1 and CDR2 from the germline V gene are MNHNS and SASEGT. The CDR3 has 16 residues. Trimming pared 1 base from V and 2 bases from J, leaving 14 bases between. In nucleotides, the CDR3 is TGTGCCAGCAGTGAAGACGTGCGGAGTAGAAACACTGAAGCTTTCTTT. Protein product: CASSEDVRSRNTEAFF.

This chain links TRBV2 with TRBJ2-1; TRBD2 matches 13 bases. The CDR3 has 14 residues. Trimming removed 9 bases from V and 5 bases from J; junction bases left unmatched: 4. Germline-derived CDR1 and CDR2 are SNHLY and FYNNEI. The CDR3, as DNA: TGTGCCAGATGGACTAGCGGGAGCAACAATGAGCAGTTCTTC. This encodes CARWTSGSNNEQFF.

This chain connects TRBV19 to TRBJ1-1; TRBD1 might be the D (6 bases). Per germline, CDR1 LNHDA and CDR2 SQIVND (reference sequence). Trimming took off 3 bases at V and 4 bases at J, with 15 bases between the two ends. The CDR3 has 15 residues. The chain's CDR3 is CASSILDRGSTEAFF. The CDR3 DNA reads TGTGCCAGTAGTATTCTGGACAGAGGCAGCACTGAAGCTTTCTTT.

The genes are TRBV7-2 and TRBJ1-4, with D possibly being TRBD1 (6 bases). CDR1 and CDR2 (germline): SGHTA, FQGNSA. The ends were cut back, 4 bases at V and 4 bases at J, with 16 bases in the middle. CDR3 length: 16 amino acids. This chain's CDR3 is CASSSATGINNEKLFF. The CDR3 bases are TGTGCCAGCAGCTCCGCGACAGGTATTAATAATGAAAAACTGTTTTTT.

The chain has TRBV7-3 and TRBJ2-2; the D gene is possibly TRBD1 (6 bases). CDR3 length: 16 amino acids. V shed 6 bases and J shed 2 bases, with 16 bases lying between them. Germline V gives CDR1 SGHTA, CDR2 FQGTGA. The CDR3: CASSTGQSINTGELFF. As DNA, the CDR3 is TGTGCCAGCAGTACCGGACAGTCGATAAACACCGGGGAGCTGTTTTTT.

The chain is built from TRBV5-1 and TRBJ2-5; D remains ambiguous. Germline-derived CDR1 and CDR2 are SGHRS and YFSETQ. The CDR3 has 14 residues. V was shortened by 1 base and J by 5 bases, with 12 bases between the two germline ends. The CDR3 DNA reads TGCGCCAGCAGCTTGTCTAGGAGTCGGGAGACCCAGTACTTC. This gives the protein CASSLSRSRETQYF.

The chain uses TRBV3-1 (or the pseudogene TRBV3-2) and TRBJ2-5; 7 bases are a match to TRBD1. The CDR3 contains 14 residues. Germline loops: CDR1 LGHDT, CDR2 YNNKEL (reference sequence). The ends lost 1 base at V and 5 bases at J; junction bases unmatched: 4. CDR3 in DNA: TGTGCCAGCAGCCAAGTCAGGGGGTGGGAGACCCAGTACTTC. Its translation: CASSQVRGWETQYF.

CDR3 coding DNA: TGTGCCAGCAGCGCTGGCGGGAGCGGTCGAGAGACCCAGTACTTC. This translates into CASSAGGSGRETQYF. The V and J genes are TRBV9 and TRBJ2-5; the match to TRBD2 covers 7 bases. The CDR3 length is 15 residues. Losses at the gene ends were 3 bases for V and 4 bases for J; bases not matched to a gene: 9. The V gene's germline CDR1 is SGDLS and CDR2 YYNGEE.

The rearrangement links TRBV7-2 to TRBJ2-2, with a weak D call TRBD2 (5 bases). The V gene lost 1 base and the J gene lost 5 bases, with 14 bases spanning the gap. CDR3 size: 16 residues. CDR1 and CDR2 (germline): SGHTA, FQGNSA. CDR3 coding DNA: TGTGCCAGCAGCTTAGGTGTGGGAGTAGGAACCGGGGAGCTGTTTTTT. This codes for CASSLGVGVGTGELFF.

The V gene is TRBV15, the J gene TRBJ2-1, with D perhaps matching TRBD2 (6 bases). V was shortened by 5 bases and J by 1 base, with 21 bases between the two germline ends. This CDR3 is built from 18 residues. In germline, CDR1 is LNHNV, CDR2 YYDKDF (reference sequence). CDR3 in DNA: TGTGCCACCAGCCCAGGACCCAAGGGACTTTCTTCCTACAATGAGCAGTTCTTC. This codes for CATSPGPKGLSSYNEQFF.

This clone was detected a few times. The DNA for the CDR3 is TGTGCCATCAGTGTTGCGACCCAGCATTTT. Translated: CAISVATQHF. The chain combines TRBV10-3 with TRBJ1-5, with no clear D. The CDR3 consists of 10 residues. Between the trimmed V and J ends, which lost 4 bases and 11 bases, there was a span of 6 bases. The germline V gene has CDR1 ENHRY and CDR2 SYGVKD.

The chain links TRBV7-9 to TRBJ1-3, with TRBD1 identical over 7 bases. This CDR3 is 15 amino acids long. Unmatched junction bases numbered 4, after V lost 3 bases and J lost 2 bases. Germline lookup yields CDR1 SEHNR and CDR2 FQNEAQ (reference sequence). CDR3 residues: CASSFSTGTGNTIYF. CDR3 DNA: TGTGCCAGCAGCTTCTCGACAGGGACTGGAAACACCATATATTTT.

V usage is TRBV30 and J usage is TRBJ1-2; 11 nucleotides line up with TRBD1. CDR1 and CDR2 (germline): GTSNPN, SVGIG (reference sequence). After removal of 3 bases from V and 3 bases from J, the junction contained 3 bases not matched to a gene. The CDR3 runs to 14 residues. DNA for the CDR3: TGTGCCTGGAGGGACAGGGGGCGCGACTATGGCTACACCTTC. This encodes CAWRDRGRDYGYTF. The whole variable domain, filled in from reference TRBV30 and TRBJ1-2, reads SQTIHQWPATLVQPVGSPLSLECTVEGTSNPNLYWYRQAAGRGLQLLFYSVGIGQISSEVPQNLSASRPQDRQFILSSKKLLLSDSGFYLCAWRDRGRDYGYTFGSGTRLTVV.

The rearrangement joins TRBV19 to TRBJ1-3; D possibly corresponds to TRBD1 (6 bases). V was trimmed by 6 bases and J by 2 bases, leaving 14 bases between them. Germline values: CDR1 LNHDA, CDR2 SQIVND (reference sequence). This CDR3 has 15 amino acids. CDR3 amino acids: CASSRPQGTGNTIYF. The CDR3 nucleotides are TGTGCCAGTAGCAGACCACAGGGAACTGGAAACACCATATATTTT.

This sequence joins TRBV11-2 and TRBJ1-1, with 9 bases lining up with TRBD1. The CDR3 contains 16 residues. With 6 bases clipped from V and 2 bases from J, the junction kept 10 bases outside the gene matches. Germline V CDR1 and CDR2: SGHAT, FQNNGV. The CDR3 coding sequence is TGTGCCAGCAGTCGAGGACAGGGGATCTCAAACACTGAAGCTTTCTTT. This codes for CASSRGQGISNTEAFF.

V usage is TRBV10-3 and J usage is TRBJ2-7; tentatively, D is TRBD2 (6 bases). Trimming removed 8 bases from V and 2 bases from J, with 16 bases in between. The CDR3 is 14 residues long. Germline-derived CDR1 and CDR2 are ENHRY and SYGVKD. CDR3 sequence (DNA): TGTGCCATCTCCCGGGGGAGTCCCACCTACGAGCAGTACTTC. This encodes CAISRGSPTYEQYF.

Comments on this clone: A junction end diverges from the germline sequence, so it may reflect a read error. The V call is TRBV3-1 (or the pseudogene TRBV3-2), the J call TRBJ1-3, with D possibly TRBD1 on 5 matching bases. Per the germline V gene, CDR1 is LGHDT and CDR2 is YNNKEL (reference sequence). The CDR3 has 11 amino acids. CDR3 DNA sequence: TGTGCCAGCAGCCCGGGCCGGGGCGGGAATTTT. Its translation is CASSPGRGGNF.

The chain couples TRBV29-1 to TRBJ1-1; D perhaps matches TRBD1 (5 bases). The V end lost 7 bases, the J end lost 0 bases, and 9 bases lay between the germline ends. Germline V gene lookup returns CDR1 SQVTM and CDR2 ANQGSEA. The CDR3 totals 12 residues. The CDR3 here is CSGGHLNTEAFF. The CDR3 region has the DNA TGCAGCGGCGGACACTTGAACACTGAAGCTTTCTTT.

The gene calls are TRBV11-2 and TRBJ2-4, with D perhaps TRBD2 (6 bases). V gave up 1 base and J gave up 0 bases, with 10 bases separating them. The germline V gene has CDR1 SGHAT and CDR2 FQNNGV. The CDR3 contains 16 residues. The CDR3: CASSLGSGLAKNIQYF. DNA of the CDR3: TGTGCCAGCAGCTTAGGGAGCGGGCTAGCCAAAAACATTCAGTACTTC.

V and J are TRBV10-2 and TRBJ1-5, with D unresolved. Trimming removed 2 bases at V and 1 base at J, with 6 bases between. CDR3 length: 14 amino acids. The germline V gene encodes CDR1 WSHSY and CDR2 SAAADI. In DNA form, the CDR3 reads TGCGCCAGCAGTGAGAGGGAGAGCAATCAGCCCCAGCATTTT. Encoded protein: CASSERESNQPQHF.

This clone was recorded only once. The V gene is TRBV11-2, the J gene TRBJ1-1, with TRBD1 matching over 9 bases. The CDR3 loop spans 14 amino acids. Trimming took 6 bases from V and 3 from J; bases not matched to a gene: 5. The V gene's germline CDR1 is SGHAT and CDR2 FQNNGV. Here the CDR3 DNA reads TGTGCCAGCAGGGGACAGGGTAAAGACACTGAAGCTTTCTTT. Translation: CASRGQGKDTEAFF. Full variable domain (remainder filled in from reference TRBV11-2 and TRBJ1-1): EAGVAQSPRYKIIEKRQSVAFWCNPISGHATLYWYQQILGQGPKLLIQFQNNGVVDDSQLPKDRFSAERLKGVDSTLKIQPAKLEDSAVYLCASRGQGKDTEAFFGQGTRLTVV.

The chain is built from TRBV30 and TRBJ1-1; perhaps TRBD1 as D (5 bases). V lost 1 base to trimming and J lost 3 bases, with 15 bases between them. Germline V gene lookup returns CDR1 GTSNPN and CDR2 SVGIG (reference sequence). The CDR3 spans 15 residues. The CDR3 nucleotides read TGTGCCTGGAGTGGACCACGGGCGGGGGACACTGAAGCTTTCTTT. Amino acids: CAWSGPRAGDTEAFF.

This chain links TRBV29-1 with TRBJ2-3, with D possibly TRBD2 on 7 matching bases. Germline CDR1 is SQVTM and CDR2 is ANQGSEA. The CDR3 is 15 amino acids. The CDR3 loop is CSISGGRGGTDTQYF. The CDR3 DNA reads as TGCAGTATCTCTGGTGGGAGGGGGGGAACAGATACGCAGTATTTT.

Worth noting for this clone: At one end the junction does not follow the germline gene, possibly because of a read error. The genes are TRBV6-5 and TRBJ1-2; 9 bases match TRBD1. Germline assignment: CDR1 MNHEY and CDR2 SVGAGI. The CDR3 is made up of 15 amino acids. CDR3 protein: CANSPRTGENYGYTF. The CDR3 bases are TGTGCCAACAGTCCTCGGACAGGGGAAAACTATGGCTACACCTTC.

The chain uses TRBV3-1 (or the pseudogene TRBV3-2) and TRBJ2-1; 9 bases fit TRBD1. The CDR3 runs to 18 residues. V shed 4 bases, J shed 7 bases, and the junction held 17 bases outside the gene matches. CDR1 and CDR2 from the germline V gene are LGHDT and YNNKEL (reference sequence). The CDR3 protein is CASSLYRSRTGVRNEQFF. The CDR3, as DNA: TGTGCCAGCAGCCTCTATCGGTCTCGGACAGGGGTTAGGAATGAGCAGTTCTTC.

Concerning this clone: This sample also contains other DNA sequences that code for the same CDR3. V and J are TRBV9 and TRBJ1-2, with 12 bases that match TRBD1. The CDR3 runs to 14 residues. V lost 2 bases, J lost 5 bases, and 1 base stayed unmatched. CDR1 is SGDLS and CDR2 is YYNGEE in the germline V gene. The CDR3 is CASSVGQGAYGYTF. The CDR3 nucleotides read TGTGCCAGCAGCGTGGGACAGGGGGCATATGGCTACACCTTC.

The CDR3 bases are TGCGCCAGCAGCCTCCCAGGCCGGGAGCTGTTTTTT. Translation gives CASSLPGRELFF. V gene TRBV5-1 combines with J gene TRBJ2-2; D gene ambiguous. The V end was cut by 4 bases, the J end by 9 bases, with 10 bases between. CDR3 length: 12 residues. CDR1 is SGHRS and CDR2 is YFSETQ in the germline V gene. The full variable domain, completed using reference TRBV5-1 and TRBJ2-2, is KAGVTQTPRYLIKTRGQQVTLSCSPISGHRSVSWYQQTPGQGLQFLFEYFSETQRNKGNFPGRFSGRQFSNSRSEMNVSTLELGDSALYLCASSLPGRELFFGEGSRLTVL.

This CDR3 is CASSGPPHQETQYF. The CDR3 nucleotides read TGTGCCAGCAGCGGCCCCCCCCATCAAGAGACCCAGTACTTC. The chain recombines TRBV7-2 with TRBJ2-5; D is uncertain. This CDR3 is built from 14 residues. V dropped 5 bases and J dropped 2 bases, with 12 bases sitting between them. CDR1 and CDR2 from the germline V gene are SGHTA and FQGNSA.

V gene TRBV2 combines with J gene TRBJ2-3, with 7 bases fitting TRBD2. With V trimmed by 5 bases and J by 4 bases, 0 bases remained unmatched. Germline assignment: CDR1 SNHLY and CDR2 FYNNEI. The CDR3 is 12 residues long. In nucleotides, the CDR3 is TGTGCCAGCAGTCGGGGGGCAGATACGCAGTATTTT. Its protein product is CASSRGADTQYF.